The T cell receptor beta chain under discussion was sequenced for a study of early stage breast cancer tumors. The study, taken as a whole, reports: Tumors had roughly 2.4-fold higher T cell density and higher clonality than adjacent normal breast tissue.

The CDR3 is 15 residues long. Trimming removed 0 bases from V and 5 bases from J, with 14 bases in between. Germline CDR1 is SGDLS and CDR2 is YYNGEE. Measured with immunoSEQ multiplex PCR; TCRdb has only the in-frame clones, and not every one. The table lists about 1,900 clones, approximately 62% of them singletons. For this clone: Its antigen is not known.

The V gene is TRBV9, the J gene TRBJ1-1; tentatively, D is TRBD1 (5 bases). The sequence was obtained from a person aged 35 to 50 with breast cancer. Sequencing was performed on normal breast tissue next to the tumor. CDR3 in amino acids: CASSVVGGGNTEAFF. The CDR3, as DNA: TGTGCCAGCAGCGTAGTGGGGGGAGGAAATACTGAAGCTTTCTTT.